This entry lists 11 T cell receptor beta chains sequenced from one sample in a study of blood T cell repertoires in COVID-19. Assay: immunoSEQ multiplex PCR; the TCRdb copy retains only in-frame clones and omits some. The sample lists about 170,000 clones, 86% occurring once. Source material: peripheral blood. These receptors all come from a man between 70 and 80 years old with acute or convalescent COVID-19.

V gene TRBV5-6 combines with J gene TRBJ1-4; no firm D call. Germline CDR1 and CDR2: SGHDT and YYEEEE. The CDR3 runs to 14 residues. Deletions cut 4 bases from V and 13 bases from J, with 20 bases between. CDR3 DNA: TGTGCCAGCAGCCCCTCCACGTTTAGAGGTTTACTGTTTTTT. Residues: CASSPSTFRGLLFF.

The chain uses TRBV27 and TRBJ2-5; D may be TRBD2 (5 bases). V dropped 2 bases and J dropped 1 base, with 11 bases sitting between them. Germline-derived CDR1 and CDR2 are MNHEY and SMNVEV (reference sequence). This CDR3 is 15 amino acids long. CDR3 amino acids: CASSLTWETQETQYF. The CDR3 nucleotides are TGTGCCAGCAGTTTAACTTGGGAGACCCAAGAGACCCAGTACTTC.

The J gene is TRBJ1-1, the V gene TRBV15; no firm D call. CDR1 and CDR2 from the germline V gene are LNHNV and YYDKDF (reference sequence). CDR3 length equals 15 residues. Trimming took 4 bases from V and 7 from J, leaving 19 bases between them. The CDR3 spells CATSNRLGAVGEAFF. In DNA, the CDR3 is TGTGCCACCAGCAATCGGCTCGGAGCGGTCGGTGAAGCTTTCTTT.

The chain employs TRBV29-1 and TRBJ2-5; D may be TRBD1 (5 bases). This CDR3 region has 12 residues. Trimming took 7 bases from V and 4 from J, leaving 13 bases between them. Germline V lookup: CDR1 SQVTM, CDR2 ANQGSEA. CDR3 DNA: TGCAGCGGGGCCCCCCAGGGAGAGACCCAGTACTTC. Its protein is CSGAPQGETQYF.

The chain uses TRBV28 and TRBJ1-2; 9 bases match TRBD1. Per germline, CDR1 MDHEN and CDR2 SYDVKM. CDR3 size: 14 residues. J gave up 2 bases and V 4 bases, and 2 bases lay outside the gene matches. The CDR3 DNA is TGTGCCAGCAGTTCGGGACAGGGCAACTATGGCTACACCTTC. This codes for CASSSGQGNYGYTF.

This chain uses TRBV27 with TRBJ2-5; TRBD1 aligns across 10 bases. The CDR3 is 15 amino acids. V was clipped by 3 bases and J by 4 bases; unmatched bases: 5. Germline values: CDR1 MNHEY, CDR2 SMNVEV (reference sequence). The DNA of the CDR3 is TGTGCCAGCAGTTTCTTGGGACAGGGGCCAGAGACCCAGTACTTC. Amino acid sequence: CASSFLGQGPETQYF.

This sequence joins TRBV11-2 and TRBJ2-1; no definite D call. Germline-derived CDR1 and CDR2 are SGHAT and FQNNGV. Trimming stripped 5 bases from V and 0 bases from J, with 14 bases between. This CDR3 contains 16 residues. The CDR3 is CASSHLRRTSYNEQFF. The CDR3 region has the DNA TGTGCCAGCAGCCATCTGAGGCGAACCTCCTACAATGAGCAGTTCTTC.

This clone was picked up one time. The rearrangement uses TRBV6-2 or TRBV6-3 and TRBJ2-7; tentatively, D is TRBD1 (5 bases). Trimming removed 6 bases at V and 3 bases at J, with 9 bases between. Germline loops: CDR1 MNHEY, CDR2 SVGEGT. The CDR3 consists of 12 residues. CDR3: CASSLDNYEQYF. Here the CDR3 DNA reads TGTGCCAGCAGCCTGGACAACTACGAGCAGTACTTC.

The chain uses TRBV7-2 and TRBJ1-5; 12 bases match TRBD1. V was clipped by 5 bases and J by 7 bases; unmatched bases: 9. Per the germline V gene, CDR1 is SGHTA and CDR2 is FQGNSA. The CDR3 is 16 residues long. CDR3 DNA sequence: TGTGCCAGCAGCCTCGGGACAGGGGGCACGTGGCAGCCCCAGCATTTT. Protein: CASSLGTGGTWQPQHF.

The J gene is TRBJ1-2, the V gene TRBV18, with a possible D match to TRBD1 (6 bases). CDR3 size: 13 residues. CDR1 and CDR2 (germline): KGHSH, LQKENI. The V gene lost 8 bases and the J gene lost 6 bases, with 16 bases spanning the gap. This CDR3 is CASVQGIGDGYTF. The CDR3 DNA reads as TGTGCCAGCGTACAGGGTATTGGCGATGGCTACACCTTC.

The chain is built from TRBV18 and TRBJ1-2; 9 bases agree with TRBD1. J was trimmed by 3 bases and V by 3 bases; bases with no gene match: 8. The CDR3 is 16 residues long. Germline V gives CDR1 KGHSH, CDR2 LQKENI. CDR3 bases: TGTGCCAGCTCACCGCTACAGGGGGCGCAGGACTATGGCTACACCTTC. This codes for CASSPLQGAQDYGYTF.